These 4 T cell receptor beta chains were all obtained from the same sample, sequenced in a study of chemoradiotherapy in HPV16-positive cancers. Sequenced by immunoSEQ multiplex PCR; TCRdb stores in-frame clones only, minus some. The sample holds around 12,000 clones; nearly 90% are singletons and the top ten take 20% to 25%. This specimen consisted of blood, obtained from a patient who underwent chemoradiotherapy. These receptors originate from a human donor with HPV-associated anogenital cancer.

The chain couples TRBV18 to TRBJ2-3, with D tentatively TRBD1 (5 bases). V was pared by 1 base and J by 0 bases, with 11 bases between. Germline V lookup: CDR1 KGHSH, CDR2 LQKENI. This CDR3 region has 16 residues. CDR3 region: CASSPLSTESTDTQYF. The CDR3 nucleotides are TGTGCCAGCTCACCACTCTCGACAGAAAGCACAGATACGCAGTATTTT.

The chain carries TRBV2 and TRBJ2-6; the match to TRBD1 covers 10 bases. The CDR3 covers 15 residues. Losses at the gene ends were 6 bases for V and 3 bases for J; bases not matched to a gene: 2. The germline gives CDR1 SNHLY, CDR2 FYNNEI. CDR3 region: CASRDRGVGANVLTF. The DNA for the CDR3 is TGTGCCAGCAGGGACAGGGGGGTTGGGGCCAACGTCCTGACTTTC.

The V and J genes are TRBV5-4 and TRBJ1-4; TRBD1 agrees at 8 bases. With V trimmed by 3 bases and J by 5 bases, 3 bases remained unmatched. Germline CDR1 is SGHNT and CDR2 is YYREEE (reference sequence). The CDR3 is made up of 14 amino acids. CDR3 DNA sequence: TGTGCCAGCAGCTCGGGACAGGTGAATGAAAAACTGTTTTTT. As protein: CASSSGQVNEKLFF.

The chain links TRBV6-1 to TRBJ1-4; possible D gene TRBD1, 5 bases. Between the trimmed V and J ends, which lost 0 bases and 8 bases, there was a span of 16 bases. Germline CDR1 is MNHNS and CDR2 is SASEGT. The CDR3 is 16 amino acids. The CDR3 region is CASSEARGLLEEKLFF. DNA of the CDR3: TGTGCCAGCAGTGAAGCCCGGGGCCTGTTAGAGGAAAAACTGTTTTTT.